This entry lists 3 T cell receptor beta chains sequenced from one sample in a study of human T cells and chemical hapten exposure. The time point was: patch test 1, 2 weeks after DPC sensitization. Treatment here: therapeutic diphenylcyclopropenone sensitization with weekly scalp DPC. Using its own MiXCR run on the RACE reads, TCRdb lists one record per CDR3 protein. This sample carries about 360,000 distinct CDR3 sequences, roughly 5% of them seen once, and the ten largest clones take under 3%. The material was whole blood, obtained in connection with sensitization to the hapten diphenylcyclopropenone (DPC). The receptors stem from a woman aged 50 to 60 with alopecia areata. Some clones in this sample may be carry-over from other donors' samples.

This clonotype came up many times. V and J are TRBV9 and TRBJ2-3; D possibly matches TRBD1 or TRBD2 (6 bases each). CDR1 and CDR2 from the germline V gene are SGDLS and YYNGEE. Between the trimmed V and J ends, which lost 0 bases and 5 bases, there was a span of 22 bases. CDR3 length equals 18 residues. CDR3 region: CASSVEGTGATRGDTQYF. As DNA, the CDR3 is TGTGCCAGCAGCGTAGAGGGGACGGGGGCAACTAGGGGAGATACGCAGTATTTT.

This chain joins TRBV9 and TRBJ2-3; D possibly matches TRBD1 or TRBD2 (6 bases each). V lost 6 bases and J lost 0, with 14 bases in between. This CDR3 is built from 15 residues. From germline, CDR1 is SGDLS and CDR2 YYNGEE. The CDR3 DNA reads TGTGCCAGCACCGGGGGCGATAAAAGCACAGATACGCAGTATTTT. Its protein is CASTGGDKSTDTQYF.

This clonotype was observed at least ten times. CDR3 residues: CASSASGINYEQYF. CDR3 bases: TGTGCCAGCAGCGCTTCCGGCATTAACTACGAGCAGTACTTC. V gene TRBV9 combines with J gene TRBJ2-7, with unresolved D. The CDR3 length is 14 residues. The V end was cut by 3 bases, the J end by 3 bases, with 13 bases between. The germline V gene encodes CDR1 SGDLS and CDR2 YYNGEE.